These T cell receptor beta chains were read from a single sample in a study of follicular helper T cells after annual influenza vaccination. The protocol was immunoSEQ multiplex PCR, while the TCRdb copy is restricted to in-frame clones and leaves out a portion. The repertoire holds fewer than 5,000 clones, with approximately 83% as singletons. This sample comprised CXCR5+ CD38- circulating T follicular helper cells from blood, obtained 7 days after influenza vaccination. The source of these receptors is an adult who received the influenza vaccine. Each CDR3 is given with its conserved first and last residue. The D gene is left open where the match is weak. Size is stated for part of the rows, as once, few or many counts, or as a class when the clone is expanded.

D | size | J | V | DNA | CDR3
NA | NA | TRBJ1-2 | TRBV18 | TGTGCCAGCTCACTTGGCCAAAGGGGCTACACCTTC | CASSLGQRGYTF
NA | NA | TRBJ2-7 | TRBV11-3 | TGTGCCAGCAGCCATAAATCAGGGTTATACGAGCAGTACTTC | CASSHKSGLYEQYF
NA | NA | TRBJ2-1 | TRBV18 | TGTGCCAGCTCACGCTTATCCGTCAGTTACTCCTACAATGAGCAGTTCTTC | CASSRLSVSYSYNEQFF
TRBD1 | NA | TRBJ1-2 | TRBV7-2 | TGTGCCAGCAGCTCGACAGGGGGGTGGGGCTACACCTTC | CASSSTGGWGYTF
TRBD1 | NA | TRBJ2-3 | TRBV6-1 | TGTGCCAGCAGTGAATTCTCCCCAAGGGGGCCCACAGATACGCAGTATTTT | CASSEFSPRGPTDTQYF
NA | few | TRBJ1-2 | TRBV6-5 | TGTGCCAGCAGCCCCGGCGGGGAGGCTAACTATGGCTACACCTTC | CASSPGGEANYGYTF
NA | NA | TRBJ2-5 | TRBV2 | TGTGCCAGCAGTCCTCCAGGAGGGGTTGGGGAGACCCAGTACTTC | CASSPPGGVGETQYF
NA | once | TRBJ2-5 | TRBV5-4 | TGTGCCAGCAGCTTAGGCCATGGAGAGACCCAGTACTTC | CASSLGHGETQYF
NA | NA | TRBJ1-1 | TRBV6-5 | TGTGCCAGCAGTTTAGTGTCCTCAAACACTGAAGCTTTCTTT | CASSLVSSNTEAFF
NA | NA | TRBJ1-1 | TRBV11-3 | TGTGCCAGCAGCCCTCGATTTACTGAAGCTTTCTTT | CASSPRFTEAFF
NA | few | TRBJ2-3 | TRBV10-3 | TGTGCCATCAGTGGGACCGCAGATACGCAGTATTTT | CAISGTADTQYF
NA | NA | TRBJ2-7 | TRBV21-1 | TGTGCCAGCAGCACTTTCTACGAGCAGTACTTC | CASSTFYEQYF
TRBD1 | NA | TRBJ1-2 | TRBV10-3 | TGTGCCACCGCTCCCTCCGGACAGGGCCTTTGGGGCTACACCTTC | CATAPSGQGLWGYTF
TRBD2 | NA | TRBJ2-3 | TRBV19 | TGTGCCAGTAGTGCCTCCGGGACTAGCGGGGGGACAGATACGCAGTATTTT | CASSASGTSGGTDTQYF
NA | NA | TRBJ2-2 | TRBV4-2 | TGTGCCAGCAGCCAGGGGTTAGCTCGGAACACCGGGGAGCTGTTTTTT | CASSQGLARNTGELFF
NA | NA | TRBJ1-3 | TRBV5-1 | TGCGCCAGCAGCTTCCTGCGGCAGGTCCTCGCCTCTGGAAACACCATATATTTT | CASSFLRQVLASGNTIYF
TRBD2 | NA | TRBJ2-7 | TRBV7-2 | TGTGCCAGCAGCTTGAGCGGGGGACCCTACGAGCAGTACTTC | CASSLSGGPYEQYF